This TCR beta chain is from a study of blood T cell repertoires in COVID-19. Background on the study: PBMCs, B-cell-depleted T cells, or T cells provided the cDNA or gDNA that made up the material.

The V gene end was trimmed by 4 bases and the J gene end by 1 base; junction bases not matched to a gene: 4. This CDR3 spans 18 amino acids. CDR1 is MGHRA, CDR2 YSYEKL, per germline. Per the original methods: Counts of nucleated cells, estimated from reference gene primer amplification, were obtained. Repertoires were generated with immunoSEQ multiplex PCR, while TCRdb's copy carries only in-frame clones and drops some. V and J calls and clone size are those listed in that table; D and trimming were worked out from the DNA. The top ten clones hold less than 2.5% of a sample with 220,000 or so clones, more than 65% of them seen once.

This TCR came from a woman aged 55-69 years with acute or convalescent COVID-19. The chain uses TRBV4-1 and TRBJ2-1; 16 nucleotides line up with TRBD2. The source material was peripheral blood. The DNA of the CDR3 is TGCGCCAGCAGCCCAGGGACTAGCGGGGGGGCATCCTACAATGAGCAGTTCTTC. It yields the protein CASSPGTSGGASYNEQFF.